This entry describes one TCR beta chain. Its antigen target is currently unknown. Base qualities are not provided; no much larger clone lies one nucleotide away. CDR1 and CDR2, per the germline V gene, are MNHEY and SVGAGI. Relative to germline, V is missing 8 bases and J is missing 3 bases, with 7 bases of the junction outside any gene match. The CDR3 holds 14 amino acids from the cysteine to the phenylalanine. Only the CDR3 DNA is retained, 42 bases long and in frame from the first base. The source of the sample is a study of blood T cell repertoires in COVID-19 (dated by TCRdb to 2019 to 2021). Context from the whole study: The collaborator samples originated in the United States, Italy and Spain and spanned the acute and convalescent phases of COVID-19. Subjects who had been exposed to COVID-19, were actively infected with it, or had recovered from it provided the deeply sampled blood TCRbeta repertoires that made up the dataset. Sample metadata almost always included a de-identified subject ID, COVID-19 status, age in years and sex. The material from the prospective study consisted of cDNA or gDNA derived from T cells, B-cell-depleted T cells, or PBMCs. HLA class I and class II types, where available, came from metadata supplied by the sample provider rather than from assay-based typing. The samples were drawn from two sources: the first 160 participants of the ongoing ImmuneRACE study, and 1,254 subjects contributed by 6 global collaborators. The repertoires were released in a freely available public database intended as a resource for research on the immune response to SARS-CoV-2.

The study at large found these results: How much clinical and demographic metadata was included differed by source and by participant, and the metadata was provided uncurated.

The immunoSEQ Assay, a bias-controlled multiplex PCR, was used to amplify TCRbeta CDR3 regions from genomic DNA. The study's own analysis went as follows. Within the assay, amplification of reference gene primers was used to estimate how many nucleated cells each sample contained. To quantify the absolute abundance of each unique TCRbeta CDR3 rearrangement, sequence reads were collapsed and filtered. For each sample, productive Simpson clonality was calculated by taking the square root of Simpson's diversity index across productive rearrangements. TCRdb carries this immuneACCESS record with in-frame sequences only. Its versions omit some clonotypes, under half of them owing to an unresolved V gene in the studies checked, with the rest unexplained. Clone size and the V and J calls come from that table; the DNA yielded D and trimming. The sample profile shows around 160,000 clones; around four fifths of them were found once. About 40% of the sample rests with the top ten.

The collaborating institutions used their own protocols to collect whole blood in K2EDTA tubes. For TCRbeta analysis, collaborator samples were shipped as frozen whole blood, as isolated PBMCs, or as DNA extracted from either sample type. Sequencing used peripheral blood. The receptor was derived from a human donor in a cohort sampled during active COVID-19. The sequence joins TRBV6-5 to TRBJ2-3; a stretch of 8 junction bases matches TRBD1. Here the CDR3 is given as CASWVQGATDTQYF. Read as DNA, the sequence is TGTGCCAGCTGGGTTCAGGGGGCTACAGATACGCAGTATTTT.